Listed below are T cell receptor beta chains from one sample, sequenced in a study of T-cell memory formation after mild COVID-19. In TCRdb, the 5' RACE reads were re-called with MiXCR into one record per CDR3 protein. The table has 400,000 to 450,000 distinct CDR3 sequences, around 17% seen once. The sequencing sample was made of PBMCs or a T cell subset sorted from them (not recorded which). All receptors derive from a man between 18 and 35 years old who had mild COVID-19 (a few samples of this study predate the infection). Cell type and time point are not known. The CDR3 runs from the conserved cysteine through the conserved F or W. The D gene is left open where the match is weak. Not all rows give a size; the values are once, few, many and, for expanded clones, a class.

many	NA	TRBV5-6	TRBJ2-3	CASSLDANTDTQYF	TGTGCCAGCAGCTTGGATGCGAACACAGATACGCAGTATTTT
few	NA	TRBV20-1	TRBJ2-5	CSARDGRGVKTQYF	TGCAGTGCTAGAGACGGCAGGGGGGTAAAGACCCAGTACTTC
NA	TRBD2	TRBV20-1	TRBJ2-3	CSATGLAGGSDTQYF	TGCAGTGCGACAGGACTAGCGGGGGGGTCAGATACGCAGTATTTT
few	TRBD1	TRBV5-6	TRBJ1-1	CASSYDRVGEAFF	TGTGCCAGCAGCTATGACAGGGTGGGTGAAGCTTTCTTT
NA	TRBD2	TRBV4-2	TRBJ2-3	CASSQVTSSPSTDTQYF	TGTGCCAGCAGCCAAGTGACTAGCAGCCCTAGCACAGATACGCAGTATTTT
NA	NA	TRBV10-1	TRBJ1-1	CASTYYREGTRGTEAFF	TGCGCCAGCACCTACTACCGCGAGGGGACAAGGGGCACTGAAGCTTTCTTT
NA	NA	TRBV6-2/TRBV6-3	TRBJ1-1	CASSYGRINTEAFF	TGTGCCAGCAGTTACGGACGGATTAACACTGAAGCTTTCTTT
NA	NA	TRBV7-6	TRBJ2-3	CASSLAHRGDTQYF	TGTGCCAGCAGCTTAGCGCATCGGGGAGATACGCAGTATTTT
many	NA	TRBV5-1	TRBJ2-1	CASSLDRAYNEQFF	TGCGCCAGCAGCTTGGATAGGGCGTACAATGAGCAGTTCTTC
NA	TRBD1	TRBV11-2	TRBJ2-7	CASSLPDRGTMYEQYF	TGTGCCAGCAGCTTACCGGACAGGGGCACGATGTACGAGCAGTACTTC
few	TRBD2	TRBV7-2	TRBJ2-1	CASSLAGPAGGQAYEQFF	TGTGCCAGCAGCTTAGCAGGTCCGGCGGGGGGGCAGGCGTATGAGCAGTTCTTC
few	NA	TRBV6-6	TRBJ1-3	CASSFDHRAGNTIYF	TGTGCCAGCAGTTTCGATCATAGGGCCGGAAACACCATATATTTT
NA	NA	TRBV4-3	TRBJ2-1	CASSQGTYYNEQFF	TGCGCCAGCAGCCAAGGGACCTACTACAATGAGCAGTTCTTC
NA	TRBD1	TRBV9	TRBJ1-6	CASSDQGQGYSPLHF	TGTGCCAGCAGCGATCAAGGACAGGGGTACTCACCCCTCCACTTT
few	TRBD1	TRBV20-1	TRBJ1-6	CSASQTGELNSPLHF	TGCAGTGCTAGCCAGACAGGGGAACTTAATTCACCCCTCCACTTT
NA	TRBD1	TRBV5-1	TRBJ2-7	CASSSDRGVYEQYF	TGCGCCAGCAGCTCGGACAGGGGAGTGTACGAGCAGTACTTC
NA	NA	TRBV12-3/TRBV12-4	TRBJ2-1	CASSHSLGTFRSYNEQFF	TGTGCCAGCAGTCACTCGCTGGGGACATTTCGCTCCTACAATGAGCAGTTCTTC
few	NA	TRBV7-2	TRBJ2-1	CASSLRVLDDEQFF	TGTGCCAGCAGCCTCAGGGTTTTGGACGATGAGCAGTTCTTC
many	NA	TRBV6-5	TRBJ2-5	CASSYSIGGREGQYF	TGTGCCAGCAGTTACTCAATCGGGGGCAGGGAGGGCCAGTACTTC